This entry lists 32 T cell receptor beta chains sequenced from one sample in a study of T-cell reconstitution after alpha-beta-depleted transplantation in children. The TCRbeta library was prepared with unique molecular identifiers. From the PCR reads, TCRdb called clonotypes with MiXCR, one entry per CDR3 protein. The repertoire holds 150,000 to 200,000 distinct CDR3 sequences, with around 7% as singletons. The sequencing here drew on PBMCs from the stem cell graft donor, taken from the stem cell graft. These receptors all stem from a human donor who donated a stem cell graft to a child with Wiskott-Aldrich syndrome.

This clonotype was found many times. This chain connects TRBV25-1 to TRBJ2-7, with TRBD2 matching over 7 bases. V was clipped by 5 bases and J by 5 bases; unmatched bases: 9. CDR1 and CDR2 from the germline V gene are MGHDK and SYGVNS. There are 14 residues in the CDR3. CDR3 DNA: TGTGCCAGCAGTTGGACTCGGGGAGGGGACGAGCAGTACTTC. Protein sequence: CASSWTRGGDEQYF.

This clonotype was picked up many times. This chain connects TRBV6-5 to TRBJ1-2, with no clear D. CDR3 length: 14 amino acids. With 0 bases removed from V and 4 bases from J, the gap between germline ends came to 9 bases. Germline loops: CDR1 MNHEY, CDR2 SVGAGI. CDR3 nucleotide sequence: TGTGCCAGCAGTTACTCGGAGGGAGTCTATGGCTACACCTTC. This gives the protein CASSYSEGVYGYTF.

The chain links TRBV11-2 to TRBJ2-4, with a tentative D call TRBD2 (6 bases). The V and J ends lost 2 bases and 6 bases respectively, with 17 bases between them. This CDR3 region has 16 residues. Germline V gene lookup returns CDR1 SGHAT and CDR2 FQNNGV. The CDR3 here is CASSLWRENWTNIQYF. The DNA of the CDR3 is TGTGCCAGCAGCTTATGGAGGGAGAATTGGACAAACATTCAGTACTTC.

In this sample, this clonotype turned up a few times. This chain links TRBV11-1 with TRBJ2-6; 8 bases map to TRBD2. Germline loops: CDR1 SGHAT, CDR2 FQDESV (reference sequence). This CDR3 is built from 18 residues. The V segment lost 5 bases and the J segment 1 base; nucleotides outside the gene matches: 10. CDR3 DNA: TGTGCCAGCAGCGGTGCGCGGGGGGCTCCTTCTGGGGCCAACGTCCTGACTTTC. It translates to CASSGARGAPSGANVLTF.

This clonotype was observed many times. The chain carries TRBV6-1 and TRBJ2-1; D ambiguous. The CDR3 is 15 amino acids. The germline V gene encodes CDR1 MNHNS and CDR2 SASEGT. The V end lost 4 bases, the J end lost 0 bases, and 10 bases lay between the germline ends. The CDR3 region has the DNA TGTGCCAGCAGTGTGCGACGGAGCTCCTACAATGAGCAGTTCTTC. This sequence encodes CASSVRRSSYNEQFF.

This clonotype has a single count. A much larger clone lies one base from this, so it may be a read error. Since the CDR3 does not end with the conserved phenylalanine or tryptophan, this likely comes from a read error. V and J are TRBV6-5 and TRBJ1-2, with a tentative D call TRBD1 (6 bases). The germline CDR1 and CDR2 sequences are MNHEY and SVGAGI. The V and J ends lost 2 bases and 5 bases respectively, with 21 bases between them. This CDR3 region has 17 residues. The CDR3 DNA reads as TGTGCCAGCAGTTACCGTACGGCCTCTGGACAGCCTTATGGCTACACCTCC. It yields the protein CASSYRTASGQPYGYTS.

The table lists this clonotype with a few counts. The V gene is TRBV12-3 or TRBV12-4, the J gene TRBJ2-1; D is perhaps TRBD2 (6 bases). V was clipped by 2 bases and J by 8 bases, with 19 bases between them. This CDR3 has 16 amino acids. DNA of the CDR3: TGTGCCAGCAGTTTATCGGCGCGGGGTTTGGGTGATGAGCAGTTCTTC. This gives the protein CASSLSARGLGDEQFF.

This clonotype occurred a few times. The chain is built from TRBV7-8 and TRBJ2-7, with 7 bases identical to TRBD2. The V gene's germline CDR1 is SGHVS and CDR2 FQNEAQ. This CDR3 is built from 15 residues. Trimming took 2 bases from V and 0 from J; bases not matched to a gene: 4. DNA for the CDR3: TGTGCCAGCAGCTTACTAAGCGGGACCTCCTACGAGCAGTACTTC. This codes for CASSLLSGTSYEQYF. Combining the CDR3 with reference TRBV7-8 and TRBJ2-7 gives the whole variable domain GAGVSQSPRYKVAKRGQDVALRCDPISGHVSLFWYQQALGQGPEFLTYFQNEAQLDKSGLPSDRFFAERPEGSVSTLKIQRTQQEDSAVYLCASSLLSGTSYEQYFGPGTRLTVT.

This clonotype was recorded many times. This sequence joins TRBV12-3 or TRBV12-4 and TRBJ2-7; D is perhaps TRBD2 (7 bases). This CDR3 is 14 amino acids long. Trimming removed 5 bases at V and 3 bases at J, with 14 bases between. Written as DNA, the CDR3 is TGTGCCAGCAGTCCTCAGGGGAGGGTCTACGAGCAGTACTTC. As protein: CASSPQGRVYEQYF.

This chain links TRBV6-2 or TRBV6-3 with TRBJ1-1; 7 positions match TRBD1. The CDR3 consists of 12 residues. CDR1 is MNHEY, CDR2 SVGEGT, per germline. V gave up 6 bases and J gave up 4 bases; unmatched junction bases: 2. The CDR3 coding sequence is TGTGCCAGCAGGCACAGGGGCACTGAAGCTTTCTTT. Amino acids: CASRHRGTEAFF.

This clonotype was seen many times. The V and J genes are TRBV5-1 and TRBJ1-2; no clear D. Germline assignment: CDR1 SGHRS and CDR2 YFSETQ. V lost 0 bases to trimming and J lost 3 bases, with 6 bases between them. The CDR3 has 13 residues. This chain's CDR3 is CASSLDSYYGYTF. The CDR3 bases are TGCGCCAGCAGCTTGGACAGTTACTATGGCTACACCTTC.

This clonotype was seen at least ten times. The CDR3 nucleotides are TGTGCCGGTAATTCGGGCCCAGGCTATGGCTACACCTTC. Translated: CAGNSGPGYGYTF. The chain has TRBV7-2 and TRBJ1-2, with no clear D. The CDR3 is 13 residues long. Per germline, CDR1 SGHTA and CDR2 FQGNSA. Trimming stripped 11 bases from V and 4 bases from J, with 17 bases between.

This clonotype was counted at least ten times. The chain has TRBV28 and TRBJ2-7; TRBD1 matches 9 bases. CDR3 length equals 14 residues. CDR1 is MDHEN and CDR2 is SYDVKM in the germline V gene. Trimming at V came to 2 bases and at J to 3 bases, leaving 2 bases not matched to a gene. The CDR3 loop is CASSLRQGGYEQYF. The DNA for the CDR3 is TGTGCCAGCAGTTTACGACAGGGGGGCTACGAGCAGTACTTC.

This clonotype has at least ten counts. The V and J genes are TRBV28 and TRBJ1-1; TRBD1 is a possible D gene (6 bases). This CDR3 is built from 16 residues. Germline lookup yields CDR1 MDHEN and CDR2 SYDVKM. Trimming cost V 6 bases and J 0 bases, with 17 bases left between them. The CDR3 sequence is CASRLSSGALNTEAFF. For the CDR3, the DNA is TGTGCCAGCAGACTCTCCTCGGGGGCCCTGAACACTGAAGCTTTCTTT.

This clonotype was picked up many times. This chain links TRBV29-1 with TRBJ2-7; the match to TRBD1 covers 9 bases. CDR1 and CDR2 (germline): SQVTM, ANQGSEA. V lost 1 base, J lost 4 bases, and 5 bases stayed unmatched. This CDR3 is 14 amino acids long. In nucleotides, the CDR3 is TGCAGCGTTGAAGGGGACAGGGAGACTTACGAGCAGTACTTC. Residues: CSVEGDRETYEQYF.

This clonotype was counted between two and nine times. CDR3 amino acids: CASSYTAGVGATTSNQPQHF. CDR3 sequence (DNA): TGTGCCAGCAGTTATACGGCCGGGGTTGGCGCGACGACCAGCAATCAGCCCCAGCATTTT. The V gene is TRBV6-2 or TRBV6-3, the J gene TRBJ1-5, with D hard to call. V was pared by 3 bases and J by 1 base, with 25 bases between. Germline V gene lookup returns CDR1 MNHEY and CDR2 SVGEGT. This CDR3 is 20 amino acids long.

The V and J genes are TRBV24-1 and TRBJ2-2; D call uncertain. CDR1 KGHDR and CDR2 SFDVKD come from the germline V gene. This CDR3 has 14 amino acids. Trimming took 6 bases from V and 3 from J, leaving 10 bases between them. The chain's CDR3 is CATSPPLDTGELFF. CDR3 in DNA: TGTGCCACCAGTCCCCCGCTTGACACCGGGGAGCTGTTTTTT.

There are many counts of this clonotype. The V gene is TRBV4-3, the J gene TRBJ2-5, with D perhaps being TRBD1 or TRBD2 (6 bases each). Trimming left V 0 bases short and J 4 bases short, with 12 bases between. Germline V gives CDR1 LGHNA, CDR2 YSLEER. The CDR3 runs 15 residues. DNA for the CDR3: TGCGCCAGCAGCCAAGATCGGGGGCGCGGAGAGACCCAGTACTTC. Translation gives CASSQDRGRGETQYF.

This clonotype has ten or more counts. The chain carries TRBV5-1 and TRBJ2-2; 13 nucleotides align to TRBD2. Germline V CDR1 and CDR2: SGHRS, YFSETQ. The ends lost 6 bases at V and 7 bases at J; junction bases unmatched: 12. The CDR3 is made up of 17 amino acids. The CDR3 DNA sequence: TGCGCCAGCACCCAATCCACTAGCGGGAGGGCCATCGGGGAGCTGTTTTTT. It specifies CASTQSTSGRAIGELFF.

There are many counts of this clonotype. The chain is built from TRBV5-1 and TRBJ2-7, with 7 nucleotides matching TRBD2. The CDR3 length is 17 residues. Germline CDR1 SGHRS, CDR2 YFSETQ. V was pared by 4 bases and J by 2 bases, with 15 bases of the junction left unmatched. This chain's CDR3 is CASSPSSLADLPYEQYF. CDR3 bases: TGCGCCAGCAGCCCCTCTTCCCTAGCGGATCTCCCCTACGAGCAGTACTTC.

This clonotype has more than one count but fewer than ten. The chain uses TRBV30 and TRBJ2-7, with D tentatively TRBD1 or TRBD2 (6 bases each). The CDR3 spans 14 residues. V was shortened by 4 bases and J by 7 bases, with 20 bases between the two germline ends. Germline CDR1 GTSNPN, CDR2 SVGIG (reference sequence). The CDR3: CAWNSGRDKREQYF. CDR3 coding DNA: TGTGCCTGGAATAGCGGACGGGACAAGAGAGAGCAGTACTTC.

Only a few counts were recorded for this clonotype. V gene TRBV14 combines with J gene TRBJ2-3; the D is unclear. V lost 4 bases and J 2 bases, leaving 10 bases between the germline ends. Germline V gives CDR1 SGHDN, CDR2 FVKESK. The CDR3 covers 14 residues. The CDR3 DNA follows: TGTGCCAGCAGCCTCTTTGTGGTCACAGATACGCAGTATTTT. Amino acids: CASSLFVVTDTQYF. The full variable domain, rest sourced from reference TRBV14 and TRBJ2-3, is EAGVTQFPSHSVIEKGQTVTLRCDPISGHDNLYWYRRVMGKEIKFLLHFVKESKQDESGMPNNRFLAERTGGTYSTLKVQPAELEDSGVYFCASSLFVVTDTQYFGPGTRLTVL.

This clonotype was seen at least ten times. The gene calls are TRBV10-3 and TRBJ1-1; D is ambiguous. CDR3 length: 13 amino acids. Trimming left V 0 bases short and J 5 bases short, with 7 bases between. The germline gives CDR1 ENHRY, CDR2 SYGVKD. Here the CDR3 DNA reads TGTGCCATCAGTGAGTCGGTGGGAACTGAAGCTTTCTTT. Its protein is CAISESVGTEAFF.

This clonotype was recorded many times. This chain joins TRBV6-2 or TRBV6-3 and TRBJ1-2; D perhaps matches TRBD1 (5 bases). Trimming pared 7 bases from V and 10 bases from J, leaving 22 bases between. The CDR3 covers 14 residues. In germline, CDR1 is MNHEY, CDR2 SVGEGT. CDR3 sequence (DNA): TGTGCCAGCACCCTACCCGGCAGGCCGGGGGACTACACCTTC. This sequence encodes CASTLPGRPGDYTF.

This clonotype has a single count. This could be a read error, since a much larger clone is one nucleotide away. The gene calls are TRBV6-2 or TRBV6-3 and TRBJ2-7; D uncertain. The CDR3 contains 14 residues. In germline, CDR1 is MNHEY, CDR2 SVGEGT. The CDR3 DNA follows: TGTGCCAGCAGTTACTCCACTTACAGAAACGAGCTGTACTTC. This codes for CASSYSTYRNELYF.

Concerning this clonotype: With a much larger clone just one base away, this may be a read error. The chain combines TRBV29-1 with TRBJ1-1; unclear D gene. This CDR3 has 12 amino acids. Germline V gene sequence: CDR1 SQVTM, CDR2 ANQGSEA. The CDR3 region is CSVTVLNTKAFF. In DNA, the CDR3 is TGCAGCGTGACCGTTTTGAACACTAAAGCTTTCTTT.

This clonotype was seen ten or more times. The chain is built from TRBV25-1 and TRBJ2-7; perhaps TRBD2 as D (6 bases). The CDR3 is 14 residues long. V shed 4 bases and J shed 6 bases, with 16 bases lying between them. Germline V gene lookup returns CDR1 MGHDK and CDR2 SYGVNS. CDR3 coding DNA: TGTGCCAGCAGTGTAGCCGGAGGGCATTCCGAGCAGTACTTC. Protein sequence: CASSVAGGHSEQYF.

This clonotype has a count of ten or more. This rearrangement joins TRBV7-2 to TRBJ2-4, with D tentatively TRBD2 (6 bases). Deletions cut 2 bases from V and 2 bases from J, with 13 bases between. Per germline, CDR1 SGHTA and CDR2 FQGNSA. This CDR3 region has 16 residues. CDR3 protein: CASSLRGDWSKNIQYF. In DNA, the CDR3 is TGTGCCAGCAGCTTACGAGGGGACTGGTCCAAAAACATTCAGTACTTC.

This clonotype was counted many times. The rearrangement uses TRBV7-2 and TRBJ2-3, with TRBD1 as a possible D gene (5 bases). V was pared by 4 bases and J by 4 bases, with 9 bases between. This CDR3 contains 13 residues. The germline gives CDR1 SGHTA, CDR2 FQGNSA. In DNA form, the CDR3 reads TGTGCCAGCAGCTCAGGGCCCCCAGATACGCAGTATTTT. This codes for CASSSGPPDTQYF. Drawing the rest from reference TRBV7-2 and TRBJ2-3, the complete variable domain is GAGVSQSPSNKVTEKGKDVELRCDPISGHTALYWYRQSLGQGLEFLIYFQGNSAPDKSGLPSDRFSAERTGGSVSTLTIQRTQQEDSAVYLCASSSGPPDTQYFGPGTRLTVL.

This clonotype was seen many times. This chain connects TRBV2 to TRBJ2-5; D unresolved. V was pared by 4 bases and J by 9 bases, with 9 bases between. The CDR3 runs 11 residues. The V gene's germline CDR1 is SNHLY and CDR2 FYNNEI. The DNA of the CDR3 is TGTGCCAGCAGTGTACTGACGGCCCAGTACTTC. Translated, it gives CASSVLTAQYF.

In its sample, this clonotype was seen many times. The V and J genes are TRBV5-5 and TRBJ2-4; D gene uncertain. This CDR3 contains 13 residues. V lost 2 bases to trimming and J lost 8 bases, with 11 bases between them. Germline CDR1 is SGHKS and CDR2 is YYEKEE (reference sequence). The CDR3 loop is CASSFPFVDIQYF. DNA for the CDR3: TGTGCCAGCAGCTTCCCGTTTGTCGACATTCAGTACTTC.

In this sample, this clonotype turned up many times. CDR3 DNA sequence: TGCAGTGCTAGTGGGAGTTCCCCGCTCGAGCAGTACTTC. This sequence encodes CSASGSSPLEQYF. The V call is TRBV20-1, the J call TRBJ2-7; D is possibly TRBD2 (5 bases). CDR1 and CDR2 (germline): DFQATT, SNEGSKA (reference sequence). Deletions cut 3 bases from V and 6 bases from J, with 15 bases between. This CDR3 has 13 amino acids.